This passage covers 28 T cell receptor beta chains from one sample sequenced in a study of blood T cell repertoires in COVID-19. Data came from immunoSEQ multiplex PCR; TCRdb stores just in-frame clones and leaves some out. This table has around 150,000 clones, more than 75% appearing once. Sequencing was carried out using PBMCs or T cells enriched from blood (not recorded which). Receptors were obtained from a man aged 40-55 years who had recovered from COVID-19.

The CDR3 nucleotides read TGTGCCAGCAGTGCCATTACAGGGGGGTGCGGAAACACCATATATTTT. It specifies CASSAITGGCGNTIYF. V gene TRBV6-4 combines with J gene TRBJ1-3; TRBD1 agrees at 8 bases. The V segment lost 4 bases and the J segment 4 bases; nucleotides outside the gene matches: 9. Germline V gene lookup returns CDR1 MRHNA and CDR2 SNTAGT. The CDR3 is 16 amino acids.

The V gene is TRBV14, the J gene TRBJ1-1, with 10 bases matching TRBD1. V shed 4 bases and J 0 bases; nucleotides not matched to a gene: 17. Germline values: CDR1 SGHDN, CDR2 FVKESK. There are 20 residues in the CDR3. The CDR3 coding sequence is TGTGCCAGCAGCCCAGCACCGGGACAGGGGATCCGAGGCCTGAACACTGAAGCTTTCTTT. Protein product: CASSPAPGQGIRGLNTEAFF. The full variable domain, in which reference TRBV14 and TRBJ1-1 provide the parts outside the CDR3, is EAGVTQFPSHSVIEKGQTVTLRCDPISGHDNLYWYRRVMGKEIKFLLHFVKESKQDESGMPNNRFLAERTGGTYSTLKVQPAELEDSGVYFCASSPAPGQGIRGLNTEAFFGQGTRLTVV.

As DNA, the CDR3 is TGTGCTAGTGGTTTGGTACGCGGGGCCCCCTACGAGCAGTACTTC. Encoded protein: CASGLVRGAPYEQYF. The chain couples TRBV12-5 to TRBJ2-7; D may be TRBD2 (6 bases). Germline lookup yields CDR1 LGHNT and CDR2 FRNRAP. The CDR3 runs 15 residues. Trimming took off 0 bases at V and 2 bases at J, with 11 bases between the two ends.

Only one count was recorded for this clone. This chain uses TRBV18 with TRBJ1-2; D gene uncertain. The CDR3 has 14 amino acids. CDR1 is KGHSH and CDR2 is LQKENI in the germline V gene. Trimming removed 6 bases at V and 8 bases at J, with 19 bases between. The CDR3 bases are TGTGCCAGCTCCATACGGGAGAACGAGGGAGGCTACACCTTC. Protein sequence: CASSIRENEGGYTF.

This clone has just one count. The chain combines TRBV9 with TRBJ1-1; possibly TRBD1 for D (5 bases). The CDR3 runs 13 residues. V was cut by 4 bases and J by 3 bases, with 10 bases left in between. The V gene's germline CDR1 is SGDLS and CDR2 YYNGEE. In nucleotides, the CDR3 is TGTGCCAGCAGCATTTCGACAGACACTGAAGCTTTCTTT. Translation gives CASSISTDTEAFF.

The chain combines TRBV24-1 with TRBJ1-2, with D perhaps matching TRBD1 (5 bases). The CDR3 has 14 residues. Germline V gives CDR1 KGHDR, CDR2 SFDVKD. V gave up 3 bases and J gave up 0 bases, with 7 bases separating them. CDR3 in amino acids: CATSDPRANYGYTF. CDR3 sequence (DNA): TGTGCCACCAGTGATCCCAGGGCTAACTATGGCTACACCTTC.

This clone was seen only a few times. Here the CDR3 DNA reads TGTGCCAGCAGCCGGACAGGGAGGAACACTGAAGCTTTCTTT. Amino acids: CASSRTGRNTEAFF. The chain recombines TRBV5-6 with TRBJ1-1; TRBD1 matches at 8 bases. There are 14 residues in the CDR3. With 4 bases clipped from V and 1 base from J, the junction kept 3 bases outside the gene matches. Germline V lookup: CDR1 SGHDT, CDR2 YYEEEE. Full variable domain (rest looked up from reference TRBV5-6 and TRBJ1-1): DAGVTQSPTHLIKTRGQQVTLRCSPKSGHDTVSWYQQALGQGPQFIFQYYEEEERQRGNFPDRFSGHQFPNYSSELNVNALLLGDSALYLCASSRTGRNTEAFFGQGTRLTVV.

This clone was counted only a few times. The chain is built from TRBV10-3 and TRBJ1-1; D not resolved. Germline lookup yields CDR1 ENHRY and CDR2 SYGVKD. The V end was cut by 4 bases, the J end by 11 bases, with 17 bases between. The CDR3 covers 13 residues. CDR3 coding DNA: TGTGCCATCAGTGTAAAGATCCCCCCGGTGGCTTTCTTT. Translating it yields CAISVKIPPVAFF.

The chain recombines TRBV5-1 with TRBJ1-2; possible D gene TRBD1, 6 bases. From germline, CDR1 is SGHRS and CDR2 YFSETQ. The V gene lost 4 bases and the J gene lost 4 bases, with 11 bases spanning the gap. The CDR3 sequence is 13 residues long. In DNA, the CDR3 is TGCGCCAGCAGCCGGGACACGTCCTATGGCTACACCTTC. Translating gives CASSRDTSYGYTF. The complete variable domain, with remaining parts taken from reference TRBV5-1 and TRBJ1-2, reads KAGVTQTPRYLIKTRGQQVTLSCSPISGHRSVSWYQQTPGQGLQFLFEYFSETQRNKGNFPGRFSGRQFSNSRSEMNVSTLELGDSALYLCASSRDTSYGYTFGSGTRLTVV.

This chain joins TRBV2 and TRBJ1-5; 7 bases line up with TRBD1. J was trimmed by 6 bases and V by 7 bases; bases with no gene match: 6. Per the germline V gene, CDR1 is SNHLY and CDR2 is FYNNEI. The CDR3 runs to 13 residues. The DNA of the CDR3 is TGTGCCAGCAAGGGGGCGGGTGGTCAGCCCCAGCATTTT. This gives the protein CASKGAGGQPQHF.

This chain joins TRBV6-5 and TRBJ1-6, with 7 bases that match TRBD1. The CDR3 totals 16 residues. Germline V gene sequence: CDR1 MNHEY, CDR2 SVGAGI. The J segment lost 0 bases and the V segment lost 4 bases, leaving 3 bases of the junction unmatched. CDR3 region: CASSLGQSSYNSPLHF. In DNA form, the CDR3 reads TGTGCCAGCAGTTTGGGACAGAGCTCCTATAATTCACCCCTCCACTTT.

The chain uses TRBV3-1 (or the pseudogene TRBV3-2) and TRBJ2-1; 11 bases agree with TRBD2. Germline CDR1 reads LGHDT; CDR2 reads YNNKEL (reference sequence). V lost 6 bases and J lost 8; bases outside the gene matches: 6. The CDR3 is 14 residues long. CDR3 protein: CASRNSGGAHEQFF. CDR3 in DNA: TGTGCCAGCAGAAATAGCGGGGGGGCCCATGAGCAGTTCTTC.

The chain recombines TRBV18 with TRBJ2-1; TRBD1 aligns across 7 bases. Germline loops: CDR1 KGHSH, CDR2 LQKENI. V dropped 3 bases and J dropped 5; count of bases not matched to a gene: 1. The length of the CDR3 is 13 residues. The CDR3 sequence: CASSPGQHNEQFF. The CDR3 coding sequence is TGTGCCAGCTCACCGGGACAGCACAATGAGCAGTTCTTC.

This clone came up a few times. V and J are TRBV2 and TRBJ2-2, with 9 nucleotides matching TRBD1. Per germline, CDR1 SNHLY and CDR2 FYNNEI. The CDR3 sequence is 15 residues long. Unmatched junction bases numbered 11, after V lost 10 bases and J lost 5 bases. CDR3 protein: CATTPGTGRTGELFF. The DNA of the CDR3 is TGTGCCACGACCCCCGGGACAGGGAGAACCGGGGAGCTGTTTTTT.

V gene TRBV1 combines with J gene TRBJ1-1. TRBV1 is designated a pseudogene. This CDR3 spans 18 amino acids. The CDR3 region has the DNA TGCACCAGCAGCCAAAATCGGGGCAAGCGGGGGAAGAACACTGAAGCTTTCTTT. Translated: CTSSQNRGKRGKNTEAFF.

This chain joins TRBV5-1 and TRBJ1-1; D is unclear. The CDR3 length is 14 residues. The V gene's germline CDR1 is SGHRS and CDR2 YFSETQ. V lost 1 base to trimming and J lost 0 bases, with 7 bases between them. The chain's CDR3 is CASSLFGMNTEAFF. The DNA of the CDR3 is TGCGCCAGCAGCTTGTTCGGGATGAACACTGAAGCTTTCTTT.

This chain joins TRBV3-1 (or the pseudogene TRBV3-2) and TRBJ2-1; 8 bases are a match to TRBD2. The CDR3 covers 14 residues. Unmatched junction bases numbered 6, after V lost 1 base and J lost 10 bases. Germline CDR1 reads LGHDT; CDR2 reads YNNKEL (reference sequence). The CDR3 spells CASSQASGGAEQFF. CDR3 in DNA: TGTGCCAGCAGCCAAGCAAGCGGGGGCGCAGAGCAGTTCTTC.

V gene TRBV2 combines with J gene TRBJ2-7, with D possibly being TRBD1 (6 bases). Germline lookup yields CDR1 SNHLY and CDR2 FYNNEI. The length of the CDR3 is 13 residues. Deletions cut 6 bases from V and 1 base from J, with 10 bases between. This CDR3 reads CASRQDRSYEQYV. CDR3 DNA sequence: TGTGCCAGCAGACAAGACAGGTCCTACGAGCAGTACGTC.

The V call is TRBV2, the J call TRBJ2-1; 9 nucleotides match TRBD1. CDR3 length equals 14 residues. Germline CDR1 and CDR2: SNHLY and FYNNEI. The ends lost 6 bases at V and 6 bases at J; junction bases unmatched: 6. Here the CDR3 DNA reads TGTGCCAGCAGGACACAGGGGGCTGGCAATGAGCAGTTCTTC. This translates into CASRTQGAGNEQFF.

The V and J genes are TRBV6-4 and TRBJ2-7, with 8 bases that match TRBD2. Germline trimming cut 3 bases from V and 1 base from J; bases unmatched to any gene: 2. CDR3 length equals 14 residues. Germline V gene data show CDR1 as MRHNA and CDR2 as SNTAGT. As DNA, the CDR3 is TGTGCCAGCAGTGAGACTAGCGAGTCCTACGAGCAGTACTTC. It codes for CASSETSESYEQYF.

The V gene is TRBV6-5, the J gene TRBJ1-2; D perhaps matches TRBD1 (6 bases). Germline V gene sequence: CDR1 MNHEY, CDR2 SVGAGI. The CDR3 has 15 residues. With 7 bases removed from V and 0 bases from J, the gap between germline ends came to 15 bases. The CDR3 DNA reads TGTGCCAGCACCCCCTTAGGGGGGGCTAACTATGGCTACACCTTC. Encoded protein: CASTPLGGANYGYTF.

The gene calls are TRBV4-2 and TRBJ2-1; 14 bases agree with TRBD2. This CDR3 comprises 19 residues. Trimming at V came to 0 bases and at J to 0 bases, leaving 4 bases not matched to a gene. From germline, CDR1 is LGHNA and CDR2 YNFKEQ. The CDR3 spells CASSQEGGLAGGSYNEQFF. The CDR3 coding sequence is TGTGCCAGCAGCCAAGAGGGAGGACTAGCGGGGGGCTCCTACAATGAGCAGTTCTTC.

This clone was detected once. This sequence joins TRBV27 and TRBJ1-2, with 7 bases identical to TRBD1. CDR3 length: 13 residues. V gave up 6 bases and J gave up 2 bases; unmatched junction bases: 3. Germline assignment: CDR1 MNHEY and CDR2 SMNVEV (reference sequence). The DNA of the CDR3 is TGTGCCAGCAGCTCGACAGGGAACTATGGCTACACCTTC. It codes for CASSSTGNYGYTF.

The J gene is TRBJ1-4, the V gene TRBV5-1; D is undetermined. Germline CDR1 and CDR2: SGHRS and YFSETQ. V lost 5 bases and J lost 8, with 16 bases in between. The CDR3 loop spans 14 amino acids. The CDR3 bases are TGCGCCAGCAGTCCTAGGTCCCATAGCGAAAAACTGTTTTTT. This gives the protein CASSPRSHSEKLFF.

The rearrangement links TRBV6-4 to TRBJ1-2, with D unclear. From germline, CDR1 is MRHNA and CDR2 SNTAGT. The CDR3 consists of 13 residues. V shed 5 bases and J shed 5 bases, with 12 bases lying between them. CDR3 DNA: TGTGCCAGCAGTTATCGGCAGGTTTATGGCTACACCTTC. It yields the protein CASSYRQVYGYTF.

This clone was recorded a few times. This rearrangement joins TRBV4-1 to TRBJ2-2; 7 positions agree with TRBD1. The CDR3 sequence is 14 residues long. With V trimmed by 4 bases and J by 6 bases, 5 bases remained unmatched. Looked up from germline, CDR1 is MGHRA and CDR2 is YSYEKL. CDR3 amino acids: CASSREGAAGELFF. CDR3 nucleotide sequence: TGCGCCAGCAGCCGAGAGGGGGCGGCCGGGGAGCTGTTTTTT.

This sequence joins TRBV2 and TRBJ2-7; 10 nucleotides match TRBD1. This CDR3 contains 15 residues. Unmatched junction bases numbered 10, after V lost 7 bases and J lost 4 bases. The germline gives CDR1 SNHLY, CDR2 FYNNEI. CDR3: CASTPERTGGYEQYF. Here the CDR3 DNA reads TGTGCCAGCACGCCAGAACGGACAGGGGGGTACGAGCAGTACTTC.

The genes are TRBV2 and TRBJ1-6; D is possibly TRBD1 (6 bases). The V gene lost 7 bases and the J gene lost 8 bases, with 12 bases spanning the gap. The CDR3 contains 13 residues. In germline, CDR1 is SNHLY, CDR2 FYNNEI. The chain's CDR3 is CASTVRGDSPLHF. DNA for the CDR3: TGTGCCAGCACCGTCAGGGGCGATTCACCCCTCCACTTT.